The rows below give T cell receptor beta chains drawn from one sample of a study of CD8 T cells in Susac syndrome. TCRdb recomputed calls from the immunoSEQ multiplex PCR reads with MiXCR, one row per CDR3 protein. The profile shows fewer than 200,000 distinct CDR3 sequences, around 94% of them singletons. Material: CD4+ T cells from PBMCs. These receptors were obtained from a human donor with Susac syndrome. CDR3s include the opening cysteine and the closing phenylalanine or tryptophan. The D gene is left open where the match is weak. Clone size is shown for a subset of rows, as once, few, many or a class of expanded clone.

TRBV20-1	-	TRBJ2-5	-	CSASPTDRVQETQYF
TRBV15	TRBD1	TRBJ2-5	-	CATSRDPTDRGYQETQYF
TRBV9	-	TRBJ1-2	-	CASSVGTGSYGYTF
TRBV20-1	-	TRBJ2-3	-	CSAREGSDTQYF
TRBV5-6	TRBD1	TRBJ1-3	-	CASSPEQGRTGNTIYF
TRBV3-1	-	TRBJ1-6	once	CASSQTSPTGFNSPLHF
TRBV28	-	TRBJ2-3	-	CASKTSGDGTDTQYF
TRBV20-1	-	TRBJ2-3	-	CSARVPSPSADTQYF
TRBV29-1	-	TRBJ1-1	-	CSVEKSGEDTEAFF
TRBV5-6	-	TRBJ2-2	-	CASSLGRRTGELFF
TRBV24-1	TRBD1	TRBJ2-5	-	CATSEGPGQGFGTQYF
TRBV5-4	TRBD1	TRBJ1-6	once	CASSLDRGQGSPLHF
TRBV2	TRBD1	TRBJ2-1	-	CASTRDSPEGEQFF
TRBV4-1	TRBD1	TRBJ2-7	once	CASSQDPTGGSYEQYF
TRBV29-1	TRBD1	TRBJ1-3	-	CSVGGQVGNTIYF
TRBV5-4	-	TRBJ2-3	few	CASTRSTQYF
TRBV12-3/TRBV12-4	-	TRBJ2-1	once	CASSNRGGQFF